This T cell receptor beta chain was obtained from a study of CD8 T cells in Susac syndrome. General study findings and limits: It was acknowledged in the study that its TCR sequencing and HLA analysis involved a relatively small number of individuals.

RNA was extracted with the RNeasy kit, and a quantity of roughly 0.5 to 1 ug was reverse transcribed using random hexamers. TCRdb itself ran the immunoSEQ multiplex PCR reads through MiXCR, one entry per CDR3 protein. The sample comprises about 26,000 distinct CDR3 sequences, 85% to 95% of which are singletons, and 0.27% rests with the top ten. As concerns this clonotype: Its specificity is unknown.

Germline assignment: CDR1 ENHRY and CDR2 SYGVKD. Trimming removed 8 bases at V and 1 base at J, with 9 bases between. The CDR3 totals 13 residues. The authors carried out high-throughput sequencing of TCR beta. They applied it to CD8+ and CD4+ T cells obtained from blood. The rearrangement uses TRBV10-3 and TRBJ1-3; D is possibly TRBD1 (5 bases). The clonotype comes from a human donor in good health. The sequencing sample was made of CD8+ T cells from PBMCs. CDR3 region: CAIRQPSGNTIYF. The CDR3 DNA reads TGTGCCATCCGACAGCCTTCTGGAAACACCATATATTTT.